Here is one T cell receptor (beta chain) with its context. The CDR3 sequence is 15 residues long. V gave up 4 bases and J gave up 7 bases, with 17 bases separating them. Germline V gene data show CDR1 as MRHNA and CDR2 as SNTAGT. The table came from immunoSEQ multiplex PCR; TCRdb's copy has only in-frame clones and leaves some out. Altogether about 84,000 clones are present, approximately 93% being singletons, with the ten largest covering approximately 9.9%. This specimen belongs to a study of OX40 agonist ivuxolimab in advanced cancers. This receptor was obtained from an adult with an advanced solid tumor such as melanoma, head and neck, liver or kidney cancer. The chain has TRBV6-4 and TRBJ2-1, with D perhaps matching TRBD2 (6 bases). The input for sequencing was CD4+ or CD8+ T cells sorted from blood, taken in a trial of the OX40 agonist ivuxolimab. The CDR3 here is CASSGGTGAVNEQFF. CDR3 nucleotide sequence: TGTGCCAGCAGTGGAGGGACGGGAGCGGTGAATGAGCAGTTCTTC.